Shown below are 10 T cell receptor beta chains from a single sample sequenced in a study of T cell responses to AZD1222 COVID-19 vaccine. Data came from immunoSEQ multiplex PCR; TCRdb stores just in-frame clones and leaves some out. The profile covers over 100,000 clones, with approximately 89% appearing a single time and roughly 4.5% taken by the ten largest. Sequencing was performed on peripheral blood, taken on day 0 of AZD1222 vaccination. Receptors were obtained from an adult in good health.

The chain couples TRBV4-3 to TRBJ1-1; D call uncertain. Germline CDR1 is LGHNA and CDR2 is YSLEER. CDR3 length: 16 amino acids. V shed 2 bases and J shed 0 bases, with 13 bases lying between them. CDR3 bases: TGCGCCAGCAGCCAACCCGGACGGAGCATGAACACTGAAGCTTTCTTT. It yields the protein CASSQPGRSMNTEAFF.

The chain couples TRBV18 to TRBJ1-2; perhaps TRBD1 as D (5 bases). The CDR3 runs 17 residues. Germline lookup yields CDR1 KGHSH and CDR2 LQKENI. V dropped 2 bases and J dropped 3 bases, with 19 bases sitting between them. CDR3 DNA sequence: TGTGCCAGCTCACCATTACCCATAGGGGCAACGGACTATGGCTACACCTTC. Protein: CASSPLPIGATDYGYTF.

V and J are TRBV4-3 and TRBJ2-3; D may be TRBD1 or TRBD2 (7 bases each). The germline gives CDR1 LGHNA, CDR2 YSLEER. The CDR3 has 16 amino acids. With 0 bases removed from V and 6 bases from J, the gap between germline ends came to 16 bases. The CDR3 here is CASSQDGTVGGDTQYF. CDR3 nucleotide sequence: TGCGCCAGCAGCCAAGATGGGACAGTCGGGGGGGATACGCAGTATTTT.

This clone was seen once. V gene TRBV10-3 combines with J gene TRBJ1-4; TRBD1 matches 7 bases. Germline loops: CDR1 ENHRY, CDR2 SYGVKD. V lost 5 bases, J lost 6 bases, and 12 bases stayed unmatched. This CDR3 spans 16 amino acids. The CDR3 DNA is TGTGCCATCAGTAGAGGTCGACAGGGCGAAGATGAAAAACTGTTTTTT. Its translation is CAISRGRQGEDEKLFF.

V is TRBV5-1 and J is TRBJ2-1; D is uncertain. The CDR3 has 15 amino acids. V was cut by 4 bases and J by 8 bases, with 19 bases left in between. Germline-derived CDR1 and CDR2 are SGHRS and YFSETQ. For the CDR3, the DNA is TGCGCCAGCAGCCCCGGGCTAGTGGGGTTCGATGAGCAGTTCTTC. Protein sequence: CASSPGLVGFDEQFF. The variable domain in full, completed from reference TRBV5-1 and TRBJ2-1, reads KAGVTQTPRYLIKTRGQQVTLSCSPISGHRSVSWYQQTPGQGLQFLFEYFSETQRNKGNFPGRFSGRQFSNSRSEMNVSTLELGDSALYLCASSPGLVGFDEQFFGPGTRLTVL.

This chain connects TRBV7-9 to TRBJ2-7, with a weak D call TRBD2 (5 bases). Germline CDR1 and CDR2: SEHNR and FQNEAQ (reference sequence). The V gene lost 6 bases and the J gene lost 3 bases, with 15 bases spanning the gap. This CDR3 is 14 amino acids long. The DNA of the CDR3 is TGTGCCAGCAGTCCCCGGGGTTTTATCTACGAGCAGTACTTC. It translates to CASSPRGFIYEQYF.

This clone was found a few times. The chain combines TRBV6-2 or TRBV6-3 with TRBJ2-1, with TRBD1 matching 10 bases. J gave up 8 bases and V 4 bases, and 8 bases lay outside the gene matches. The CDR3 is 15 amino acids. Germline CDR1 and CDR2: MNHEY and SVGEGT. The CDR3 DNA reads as TGTGCCAGCAGTTCCCCGGACAGGGGGGTATATGAGCAGTTCTTC. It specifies CASSSPDRGVYEQFF.

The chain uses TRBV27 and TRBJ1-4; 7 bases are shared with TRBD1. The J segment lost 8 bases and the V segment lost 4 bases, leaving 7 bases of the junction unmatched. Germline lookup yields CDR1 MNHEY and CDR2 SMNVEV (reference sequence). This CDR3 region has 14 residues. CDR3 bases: TGTGCCAGCAGTTCGAGACAGGGTGGCGAAAAACTGTTTTTT. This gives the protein CASSSRQGGEKLFF.

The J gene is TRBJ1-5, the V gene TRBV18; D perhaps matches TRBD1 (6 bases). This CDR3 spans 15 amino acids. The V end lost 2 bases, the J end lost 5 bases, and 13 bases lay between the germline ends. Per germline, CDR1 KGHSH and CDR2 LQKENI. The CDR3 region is CASSPSGQGYQPQHF. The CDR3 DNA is TGTGCCAGCTCACCAAGTGGGCAGGGGTATCAGCCCCAGCATTTT.

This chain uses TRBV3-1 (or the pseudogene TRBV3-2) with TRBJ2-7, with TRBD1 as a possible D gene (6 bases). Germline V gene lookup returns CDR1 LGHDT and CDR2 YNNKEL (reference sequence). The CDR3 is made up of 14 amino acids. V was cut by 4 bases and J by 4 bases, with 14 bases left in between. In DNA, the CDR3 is TGTGCCAGCAGCCGGGCGGACAGTCTTTACGAGCAGTACTTC. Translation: CASSRADSLYEQYF.